Below are 11 T cell receptor beta chains sequenced from a single sample in a study of control samples from healthy donors and cancer patients. Clones were read by immunoSEQ multiplex PCR, and TCRdb kept only the in-frame ones, dropping some. Of 69,000 or so clones listed, approximately 94% are singletons. The specimen sequenced was blood. The source of these receptors is a woman in her 30s in good health.

The V gene is TRBV5-8, the J gene TRBJ2-2; D might be TRBD1 or TRBD2, each matching 5 bases. There are 15 residues in the CDR3. In germline, CDR1 is SGHTS, CDR2 YDEGEE. V was trimmed by 8 bases and J by 0 bases, leaving 14 bases between them. The CDR3 DNA is TGTGCCAGGGGAGTGACAGCGGCGAACACCGGGGAGCTGTTTTTT. Translating it yields CARGVTAANTGELFF.

The V gene is TRBV12-3 or TRBV12-4, the J gene TRBJ2-2, with a weak D call TRBD1 (6 bases). The CDR3 is 13 residues long. V was clipped by 6 bases and J by 7 bases, with 12 bases between them. CDR3 region: CASSHGTYGELFF. In DNA form, the CDR3 reads TGTGCCAGCAGCCATGGGACATACGGGGAGCTGTTTTTT.

CDR3 amino acids: CASSRRGGEEQYV. DNA of the CDR3: TGTGCCAGCAGCCGCCGCGGGGGGGAAGAGCAGTACGTC. This sequence joins TRBV7-9 and TRBJ2-7; the match to TRBD2 covers 9 bases. CDR1 is SEHNR, CDR2 FQNEAQ, per germline (reference sequence). This CDR3 has 13 residues. With 5 bases clipped from V and 7 bases from J, the junction kept 6 bases outside the gene matches.

V gene TRBV19 combines with J gene TRBJ1-2; perhaps TRBD1 as D (6 bases). The germline V gene has CDR1 LNHDA and CDR2 SQIVND (reference sequence). The CDR3 extends over 15 amino acids. The V end lost 7 bases, the J end lost 4 bases, and 19 bases lay between the germline ends. The CDR3 spells CASTPAGAASYGYTF. The CDR3 bases are TGTGCCAGTACCCCGGCGGGGGCCGCCTCCTATGGCTACACCTTC.

This chain joins TRBV18 and TRBJ1-1, with D possibly TRBD1 on 6 matching bases. The CDR3 contains 14 residues. V lost 6 bases and J lost 3, with 14 bases in between. The germline CDR1 and CDR2 sequences are KGHSH and LQKENI. The chain's CDR3 is CASSSSGGDTEAFF. DNA of the CDR3: TGTGCCAGCTCTTCGAGCGGGGGCGACACTGAAGCTTTCTTT.

V usage is TRBV5-6 and J usage is TRBJ1-5, with D possibly being TRBD1 (6 bases). The V gene lost 2 bases and the J gene lost 5 bases, with 14 bases spanning the gap. This CDR3 has 15 residues. CDR1 and CDR2 from the germline V gene are SGHDT and YYEEEE. The CDR3 protein is CASSFTGTPYQPQHF. CDR3 nucleotide sequence: TGTGCCAGCAGCTTTACCGGGACACCCTATCAGCCCCAGCATTTT.

The rearrangement links TRBV27 to TRBJ2-7, with D unresolved. Between the trimmed V and J ends, which lost 5 bases and 0 bases, there was a span of 5 bases. This CDR3 has 12 residues. From germline, CDR1 is MNHEY and CDR2 SMNVEV (reference sequence). The CDR3 here is CASSKDSYEQYF. In DNA form, the CDR3 reads TGTGCCAGCAGTAAGGACTCCTACGAGCAGTACTTC.

The rearrangement joins TRBV3-1 (or the pseudogene TRBV3-2) to TRBJ1-6; the D gene is possibly TRBD1 (6 bases). Germline CDR1 and CDR2: LGHDT and YNNKEL (reference sequence). Trimming took off 6 bases at V and 5 bases at J, with 14 bases between the two ends. CDR3 length: 15 residues. For the CDR3, the DNA is TGTGCCAGCAGACAAAACAGGGCAGATAATTCACCCCTCCACTTT. It translates to CASRQNRADNSPLHF.

This sequence joins TRBV6-5 and TRBJ1-2; D is uncertain. CDR1 is MNHEY, CDR2 SVGAGI, per germline. The CDR3 is made up of 15 amino acids. V lost 7 bases and J 3 bases, leaving 18 bases between the germline ends. The CDR3 DNA reads TGTGCCAGCATGGATTCGGGTGTTAGGCACTATGGCTACACCTTC. It specifies CASMDSGVRHYGYTF.

CDR3 DNA sequence: TGTGCCAGCAGCTTAGGGACAGCGAGCACCGGGGAGCTGTTTTTT. It encodes CASSLGTASTGELFF. The rearrangement uses TRBV7-3 and TRBJ2-2, with 7 nucleotides matching TRBD1. The CDR3 length is 15 residues. Germline CDR1 SGHTA, CDR2 FQGTGA. The junction had 4 bases not matched to a gene; V was cut back by 2 bases and J by 4 bases.

The chain couples TRBV11-2 to TRBJ1-2; the D is unclear. There are 14 residues in the CDR3. V lost 3 bases, J lost 4 bases, and 12 bases lay in between. In germline, CDR1 is SGHAT, CDR2 FQNNGV. CDR3 residues: CASSLIGLGYGYTF. CDR3 sequence (DNA): TGTGCCAGCAGCTTGATAGGTCTTGGCTATGGCTACACCTTC.